These 10 T cell receptor beta chains came from one sample sequenced in a study of T cells in Graves' hyperthyroidism and ophthalmopathy. Authors of the study amplified TCR beta CDR3 regions from RNA transcripts. Initially, a first-round RT-PCR of the TCR CDR3 employed the HTBI primer set. TCRdb reprocessed the multiplex PCR reads via MiXCR and lists one record per CDR3 protein. Altogether around 610,000 distinct CDR3 sequences are present, 14% to 15% being singletons, with the ten largest covering around 4.5%. Sequenced input: blood. All receptors come from a middle-aged woman with Graves' ophthalmopathy.

This clonotype was detected many times. The chain joins TRBV11-3 to TRBJ2-7; D ambiguous. V shed 5 bases and J shed 2 bases, with 13 bases lying between them. The CDR3 runs 14 residues. Germline assignment: CDR1 SGHNT and CDR2 YENEEA. The CDR3 nucleotides read TGTGCCAGCAGCCGGTCCGCGTTCACCTACGAGCAGTACTTC. This gives the protein CASSRSAFTYEQYF.

The chain has TRBV5-5 and TRBJ1-1; perhaps TRBD1 as D (5 bases). With 4 bases removed from V and 0 bases from J, the gap between germline ends came to 13 bases. Looked up from germline, CDR1 is SGHKS and CDR2 is YYEKEE (reference sequence). This CDR3 is 15 amino acids long. CDR3 nucleotides: TGTGCCAGCAGCCCCTGGCAGGGTATGAACACTGAAGCTTTCTTT. Residues: CASSPWQGMNTEAFF.

Many counts were recorded for this clonotype. The genes are TRBV12-3 or TRBV12-4 and TRBJ1-2; no definite D call. V lost 6 bases to trimming and J lost 3 bases, with 8 bases between them. This CDR3 comprises 12 residues. DNA for the CDR3: TGTGCCAGCAGCAAAGGATACTATGGCTACACCTTC. Translated, it gives CASSKGYYGYTF.

The chain employs TRBV12-3 or TRBV12-4 and TRBJ2-5; perhaps TRBD2 as D (5 bases). V shed 6 bases and J shed 4 bases, with 18 bases lying between them. The CDR3 contains 15 residues. The CDR3 region has the DNA TGTGCCAGCAGCCCCTCCGGGGTTCCGGGAGAGACCCAGTACTTC. Its protein product is CASSPSGVPGETQYF.

The sample holds a few counts of this clonotype. The chain joins TRBV13 to TRBJ2-2; D is ambiguous. The V end was cut by 8 bases, the J end by 3 bases, with 7 bases between. Per germline, CDR1 PRHDT and CDR2 FYEKMQ (reference sequence). The CDR3 loop spans 12 amino acids. CDR3 DNA sequence: TGTGCCAGCGTGAGAGACACCGGGGAGCTGTTTTTT. It specifies CASVRDTGELFF.

The V gene is TRBV6-1, the J gene TRBJ2-6, with D uncertain. The CDR3 length is 15 residues. CDR1 is MNHNS, CDR2 SASEGT, per germline. The V gene lost 7 bases and the J gene lost 3 bases, with 13 bases spanning the gap. The CDR3 region is CASIRQPVGANVLTF. In nucleotides, the CDR3 is TGTGCCAGCATCCGGCAACCGGTTGGGGCCAACGTCCTGACTTTC.

There are a few counts of this clonotype. The rearrangement joins TRBV27 to TRBJ1-2; no reliable D call. V was clipped by 2 bases and J by 3 bases, with 7 bases between them. There are 13 residues in the CDR3. CDR1 and CDR2 (germline): MNHEY, SMNVEV (reference sequence). The CDR3: CASSLNKYYGYTF. For the CDR3, the DNA is TGTGCCAGCAGTTTAAATAAATACTATGGCTACACCTTC.

Ten or more counts support this clonotype. The chain uses TRBV29-1 and TRBJ2-7; TRBD2 matches at 7 bases. V was pared by 3 bases and J by 4 bases, with 12 bases of the junction left unmatched. This CDR3 is built from 15 residues. Germline CDR1 is SQVTM and CDR2 is ANQGSEA. CDR3: CSVDRFASGGYEQYF. The CDR3 DNA reads as TGCAGCGTTGATCGTTTCGCGTCGGGAGGTTACGAGCAGTACTTC.

This clonotype was seen many times. This chain connects TRBV2 to TRBJ1-1, with TRBD1 matching over 8 bases. Germline V gene data show CDR1 as SNHLY and CDR2 as FYNNEI. The CDR3 is 14 amino acids. Germline trimming cut 6 bases from V and 5 bases from J; bases unmatched to any gene: 8. CDR3 sequence: CASRLGRGRTEAFF. CDR3 coding DNA: TGTGCCAGCAGGCTGGGCAGGGGGCGTACTGAAGCTTTCTTT.

With respect to this clonotype: One base away lies a much larger clone, so this may be a sequencing read error. The J gene is TRBJ2-7, the V gene TRBV7-2; 7 positions agree with TRBD2. Germline lookup yields CDR1 SGHTA and CDR2 FQGNSA. This CDR3 has 13 amino acids. The CDR3 bases are TGTGCCAGCAGCCGCCGGGCGGGAGACGAGCGGTACTTC. Translating it yields CASSRRAGDERYF.